Below are 22 T cell receptor beta chains sequenced from a single sample in a study of CD8+ T cells in alopecia areata. Extracted RNA was reverse transcribed, and the resulting cDNA served as sequencing template. Sequenced by immunoSEQ multiplex PCR; TCRdb stores in-frame clones only, minus some. The data hold 15,000 to 20,000 clones, with around 60% observed a single time. Treatment here: oral pan-JAK inhibitor, 5-10 mg twice daily. Those with alopecia areata gave lesional scalp punch biopsies and peripheral blood. Here the sequenced sample was skin, taken at week 4, from a patient treated with tofacitinib. These receptors all stem from a human donor with alopecia areata.

This clone was observed a few times. The chain has TRBV7-9 and TRBJ2-5; the D is unclear. The J call may be faulty, since TRBJ2-7 better matches the DNA end. Germline lookup yields CDR1 SEHNR and CDR2 FQNEAQ (reference sequence). This CDR3 has 12 amino acids. CDR3 in amino acids: CASSLGAYEQYF. In DNA, the CDR3 is TGTGCCAGCAGCTTAGGGGCCTACGAGCAGTACTTC.

This sequence joins TRBV4-3 and TRBJ1-2; D is possibly TRBD1 (5 bases). From germline, CDR1 is LGHNA and CDR2 YSLEER. The CDR3 sequence is 14 residues long. Trimming left V 0 bases short and J 4 bases short, with 9 bases between. The CDR3 protein is CASSQDRDRYGYTF. DNA for the CDR3: TGCGCCAGCAGCCAAGATCGGGACCGCTATGGCTACACCTTC.

J is TRBJ1-2 and V is TRBV4-1, with no clear D. Trimming stripped 0 bases from V and 4 bases from J, with 6 bases between. CDR3 length: 13 amino acids. Looked up from germline, CDR1 is MGHRA and CDR2 is YSYEKL. CDR3 sequence: CASSQETIYGYTF. Here the CDR3 DNA reads TGCGCCAGCAGCCAAGAGACTATCTATGGCTACACCTTC.

V gene TRBV7-2 combines with J gene TRBJ1-2; 8 nucleotides align to TRBD1. The junction had 7 bases not matched to a gene; V was cut back by 8 bases and J by 2 bases. CDR3 length equals 14 residues. From germline, CDR1 is SGHTA and CDR2 FQGNSA. DNA of the CDR3: TGTGCCAGCCGACGGGACAGGCGGAACTATGGCTACACCTTC. Amino acid sequence: CASRRDRRNYGYTF.

This clone occurred a few times. Distinct nucleotide sequences in the sample also encode this CDR3. The V gene is TRBV11-1, the J gene TRBJ2-3; no definite D call. Trimming took off 2 bases at V and 0 bases at J, with 3 bases between the two ends. The CDR3 covers 13 residues. The germline gives CDR1 SGHAT, CDR2 FQDESV (reference sequence). The CDR3 protein is CASSLPSTDTQYF. The CDR3 DNA is TGTGCCAGCAGCTTACCTAGCACAGATACGCAGTATTTT.

This clone was observed a few times. The CDR3: CAISEGPTTYEQYF. In nucleotides, the CDR3 is TGTGCCATCAGTGAGGGACCGACTACCTACGAGCAGTACTTC. This rearrangement joins TRBV10-3 to TRBJ2-7, with TRBD2 as a possible D gene (5 bases). From germline, CDR1 is ENHRY and CDR2 SYGVKD. V was shortened by 2 bases and J by 2 bases, with 10 bases between the two germline ends. The CDR3 is 14 residues long.

This rearrangement joins TRBV29-1 to TRBJ2-7, with 7 bases aligning to TRBD1. Germline values: CDR1 SQVTM, CDR2 ANQGSEA. The CDR3 spans 12 residues. V dropped 8 bases and J dropped 5; count of bases not matched to a gene: 9. CDR3 coding DNA: TGCAGCTTTAGACAGGGTTGGAACGAGCAGTACTTC. Protein product: CSFRQGWNEQYF.

This chain connects TRBV25-1 to TRBJ2-7; D may be TRBD2 (7 bases). CDR1 and CDR2 from the germline V gene are MGHDK and SYGVNS. The V and J ends lost 5 bases and 5 bases respectively, with 19 bases between them. This CDR3 contains 15 residues. The CDR3 DNA reads as TGTGCCAGCAGTCCATGGGAGGGGGAGGGGAACGAGCAGTACTTC. Its protein product is CASSPWEGEGNEQYF.

The rearrangement links TRBV9 to TRBJ1-2; TRBD1 aligns across 9 bases. The CDR3 covers 13 residues. From germline, CDR1 is SGDLS and CDR2 YYNGEE. V lost 3 bases, J lost 6 bases, and 3 bases stayed unmatched. CDR3 residues: CASSEGTGHGYTF. CDR3 DNA: TGTGCCAGCAGCGAGGGGACAGGGCATGGCTACACCTTC.

This chain links TRBV11-2 with TRBJ1-1; 8 bases are shared with TRBD1. Germline CDR1 reads SGHAT; CDR2 reads FQNNGV. Trimming cost V 3 bases and J 3 bases; bases outside gene matches: 6. CDR3 size: 15 residues. The CDR3 sequence: CASSFQQGVDTEAFF. In DNA form, the CDR3 reads TGTGCCAGCAGCTTCCAACAGGGGGTGGACACTGAAGCTTTCTTT.

The genes are TRBV7-9 and TRBJ2-7; TRBD1 matches 7 bases. CDR3 size: 16 residues. Trimming removed 5 bases from V and 4 bases from J; junction bases left unmatched: 14. Germline CDR1 and CDR2: SEHNR and FQNEAQ (reference sequence). The DNA for the CDR3 is TGTGCCAGCAGCCCCCTAGACCCGACAGGGTGGTACGAGCAGTACTTC. It yields the protein CASSPLDPTGWYEQYF.

The chain employs TRBV9 and TRBJ2-5, with 12 bases identical to TRBD2. Unmatched junction bases numbered 3, after V lost 2 bases and J lost 4 bases. The CDR3 has 15 amino acids. Germline CDR1 and CDR2: SGDLS and YYNGEE. In nucleotides, the CDR3 is TGTGCCAGCAGCGTGGGGACTAGCGGGCGAGAGACCCAGTACTTC. Its translation: CASSVGTSGRETQYF.

This clone has more than one count but fewer than ten. The chain combines TRBV28 with TRBJ2-7, with 12 bases aligning to TRBD1. CDR3 length: 16 residues. Losses at the gene ends were 7 bases for V and 7 bases for J; bases not matched to a gene: 14. Germline-derived CDR1 and CDR2 are MDHEN and SYDVKM. Written as DNA, the CDR3 is TGTGCCAGCAACTATCCACCGGGACAGGGGGCGGGGGAGCAGTACTTC. Its translation: CASNYPPGQGAGEQYF.

This clone came up once. The chain carries TRBV27 and TRBJ1-1, with TRBD1 identical over 8 bases. There are 11 residues in the CDR3. The junction had 5 bases not matched to a gene; V was cut back by 7 bases and J by 10 bases. Germline V lookup: CDR1 MNHEY, CDR2 SMNVEV (reference sequence). The CDR3 sequence is CASKTGAVAFF. As DNA, the CDR3 is TGTGCCAGCAAGACAGGGGCGGTAGCTTTCTTT.

This chain joins TRBV7-9 and TRBJ2-5; 10 bases map to TRBD1. CDR1 and CDR2 (germline): SEHNR, FQNEAQ (reference sequence). Trimming cost V 5 bases and J 4 bases; bases outside gene matches: 7. The CDR3 is 15 residues long. CDR3: CASSQGTGEGETQYF. CDR3 bases: TGTGCCAGCAGCCAAGGGACAGGGGAAGGAGAGACCCAGTACTTC.

This clone was recorded a few times. The chain uses TRBV7-8 and TRBJ1-5; D unclear. The length of the CDR3 is 12 residues. Trimming removed 0 bases at V and 6 bases at J, with 3 bases between. CDR1 SGHVS and CDR2 FQNEAQ come from the germline V gene. CDR3 DNA sequence: TGTGCCAGCAGCTTAGCGATTCAGCCCCAGCATTTT. Residues: CASSLAIQPQHF.

CDR3 region: CASSQPRDRVRNTIYF. The CDR3 DNA follows: TGCGCCAGCAGTCAACCCCGGGACAGGGTCAGAAACACCATATATTTT. The rearrangement joins TRBV23-1 to TRBJ1-3; 9 nucleotides align to TRBD1. TRBV23-1 is known as an ORF, though its function is uncertain. V dropped 2 bases and J dropped 5; count of bases not matched to a gene: 7. CDR3 length: 16 amino acids.

The CDR3 region has the DNA TGTGCCACCGTGGGACAGAATCGTGAAGCTTTCTTT. It encodes CATVGQNREAFF. This sequence joins TRBV15 and TRBJ1-1, with 7 bases that match TRBD1. V lost 8 bases to trimming and J lost 7 bases; unmatched junction nucleotides: 7. CDR1 LNHNV and CDR2 YYDKDF come from the germline V gene (reference sequence). The CDR3 sequence is 12 residues long. Complete variable domain (other parts from reference TRBV15 and TRBJ1-1): DAMVIQNPRYQVTQFGKPVTLSCSQTLNHNVMYWYQQKSSQAPKLLFHYYDKDFNNEADTPDNFQSRRPNTSFCFLDIRSPGLGDTAMYLCATVGQNREAFFGQGTRLTVV.

This chain uses TRBV27 with TRBJ1-4; D is undetermined. Per germline, CDR1 MNHEY and CDR2 SMNVEV (reference sequence). Trimming stripped 3 bases from V and 0 bases from J, with 8 bases between. This CDR3 spans 15 amino acids. The CDR3 loop is CASSFSISTNEKLFF. The DNA for the CDR3 is TGTGCCAGCAGTTTTTCGATATCAACTAATGAAAAACTGTTTTTT.

This clone was counted only a few times. The chain recombines TRBV7-2 with TRBJ2-3, with TRBD2 matching over 12 bases. The CDR3 length is 17 residues. V was pared by 3 bases and J by 4 bases, with 8 bases of the junction left unmatched. CDR1 and CDR2 from the germline V gene are SGHTA and FQGNSA. CDR3 nucleotides: TGTGCCAGCAGCTTTCTTACTAGCGGGGGGAGGGCAGATACGCAGTATTTT. This sequence encodes CASSFLTSGGRADTQYF. Full variable domain (rest looked up from reference TRBV7-2 and TRBJ2-3): GAGVSQSPSNKVTEKGKDVELRCDPISGHTALYWYRQSLGQGLEFLIYFQGNSAPDKSGLPSDRFSAERTGGSVSTLTIQRTQQEDSAVYLCASSFLTSGGRADTQYFGPGTRLTVL.

The rearrangement links TRBV28 to TRBJ1-2; no clear D. Between the trimmed V and J ends, which lost 6 bases and 3 bases, there was a span of 11 bases. Per germline, CDR1 MDHEN and CDR2 SYDVKM. This CDR3 spans 13 amino acids. CDR3 protein: CASRGNLDYGYTF. In DNA, the CDR3 is TGTGCCAGCAGGGGAAACCTTGACTATGGCTACACCTTC.

The chain carries TRBV4-1 and TRBJ2-5; 8 positions agree with TRBD1. The J call is in doubt because the DNA end fits TRBJ2-7 better. Germline values: CDR1 MGHRA, CDR2 YSYEKL. CDR3 size: 17 residues. CDR3 in amino acids: CASSQDKGTGLPCEQYF. Written as DNA, the CDR3 is TGCGCCAGCAGCCAAGATAAGGGGACAGGACTCCCCTGCGAGCAGTACTTC.